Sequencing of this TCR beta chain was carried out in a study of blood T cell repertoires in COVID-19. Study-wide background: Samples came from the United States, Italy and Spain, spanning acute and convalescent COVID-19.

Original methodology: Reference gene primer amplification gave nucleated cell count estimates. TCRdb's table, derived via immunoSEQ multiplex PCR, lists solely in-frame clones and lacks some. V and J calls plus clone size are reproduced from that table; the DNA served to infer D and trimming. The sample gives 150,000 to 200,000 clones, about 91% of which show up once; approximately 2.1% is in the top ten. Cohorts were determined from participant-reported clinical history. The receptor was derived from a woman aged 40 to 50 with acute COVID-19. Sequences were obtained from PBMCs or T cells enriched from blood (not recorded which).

The CDR3 bases are TGTGCCAGCAGCCAAATGCAGGGTCAGCACACTGAAGCTTTCTTT. Residues: CASSQMQGQHTEAFF. The chain recombines TRBV14 with TRBJ1-1; possible D gene TRBD1, 5 bases. Per germline, CDR1 SGHDN and CDR2 FVKESK. The CDR3 is 15 residues long. The V end lost 2 bases, the J end lost 3 bases, and 13 bases lay between the germline ends.